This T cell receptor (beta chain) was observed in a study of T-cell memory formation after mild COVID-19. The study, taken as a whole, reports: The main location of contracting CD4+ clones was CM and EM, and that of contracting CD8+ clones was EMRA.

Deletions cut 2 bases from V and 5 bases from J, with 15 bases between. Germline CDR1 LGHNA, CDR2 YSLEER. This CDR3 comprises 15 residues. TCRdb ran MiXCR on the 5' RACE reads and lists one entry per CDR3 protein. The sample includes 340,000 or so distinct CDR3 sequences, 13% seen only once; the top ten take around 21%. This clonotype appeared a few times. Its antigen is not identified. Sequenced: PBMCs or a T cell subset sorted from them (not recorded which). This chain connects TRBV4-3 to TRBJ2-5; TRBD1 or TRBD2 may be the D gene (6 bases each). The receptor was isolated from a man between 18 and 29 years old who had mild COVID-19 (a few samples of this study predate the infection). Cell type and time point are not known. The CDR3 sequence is CASSQMRGARETQYF. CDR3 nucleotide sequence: TGCGCCAGCAGCCAAATGAGGGGGGCGCGGGAGACCCAGTACTTC.